Each of the 5 T cell receptor beta chains below was sequenced from the same sample in a study of blood T cell repertoires in COVID-19. The data were produced by immunoSEQ multiplex PCR, yet TCRdb's version contains in-frame clones alone and is incomplete. The sample yields 100,000 or so clones, about four fifths seen once. Sequencing was done on a sample of peripheral blood. Receptor source: a woman in her 70s with acute or convalescent COVID-19.

The V and J genes are TRBV6-2 or TRBV6-3 and TRBJ2-1, with 13 positions matching TRBD2. CDR1 is MNHEY and CDR2 is SVGEGT in the germline V gene. With V trimmed by 6 bases and J by 8 bases, 13 bases remained unmatched. The CDR3 spans 17 residues. CDR3 region: CASSRQPGLAGIYEQFF. Here the CDR3 DNA reads TGTGCCAGCAGCCGTCAACCGGGACTAGCGGGAATTTATGAGCAGTTCTTC.

The chain combines TRBV14 with TRBJ2-2, with D tentatively TRBD1 (6 bases). This CDR3 spans 13 amino acids. V dropped 3 bases and J dropped 5 bases, with 7 bases sitting between them. In germline, CDR1 is SGHDN, CDR2 FVKESK. The CDR3 DNA is TGTGCCAGCAGCCATGACAGGACCGGGGAGCTGTTTTTT. It encodes CASSHDRTGELFF.

V usage is TRBV18 and J usage is TRBJ2-3; 7 bases align to TRBD1. J was trimmed by 2 bases and V by 2 bases; bases with no gene match: 10. This CDR3 has 17 amino acids. The V gene's germline CDR1 is KGHSH and CDR2 LQKENI. The CDR3 loop reads CASSPGDSSLSTDTQYF. The DNA of the CDR3 is TGTGCCAGCTCACCAGGGGACAGCAGCCTTTCCACAGATACGCAGTATTTT. Filled out from reference TRBV18 and TRBJ2-3, the complete variable domain reads NAGVMQNPRHLVRRRGQEARLRCSPMKGHSHVYWYRQLPEEGLKFMVYLQKENIIDESGMPKERFSAEFPKEGPSILRIQQVVRGDSAAYFCASSPGDSSLSTDTQYFGPGTRLTVL.

This clone was counted once. This chain uses TRBV6-6 with TRBJ1-6; D gene unclear. V lost 8 bases to trimming and J lost 8 bases, with 13 bases between them. CDR1 MNHNY and CDR2 SVGAGI come from the germline V gene (reference sequence). CDR3 size: 13 residues. CDR3 coding DNA: TGTGCCAGCCACGGAAATCAGGATTCACCCCTCCACTTT. Translated: CASHGNQDSPLHF.

The chain is built from TRBV7-3 and TRBJ2-2, with a weak D call TRBD1 (6 bases). The CDR3 loop spans 15 amino acids. Trimming cost V 5 bases and J 0 bases, with 10 bases left between them. The V gene's germline CDR1 is SGHTA and CDR2 FQGTGA. DNA of the CDR3: TGTGCCAGCAGCCCCCGGACAGCGAACACCGGGGAGCTGTTTTTT. Amino acids: CASSPRTANTGELFF.